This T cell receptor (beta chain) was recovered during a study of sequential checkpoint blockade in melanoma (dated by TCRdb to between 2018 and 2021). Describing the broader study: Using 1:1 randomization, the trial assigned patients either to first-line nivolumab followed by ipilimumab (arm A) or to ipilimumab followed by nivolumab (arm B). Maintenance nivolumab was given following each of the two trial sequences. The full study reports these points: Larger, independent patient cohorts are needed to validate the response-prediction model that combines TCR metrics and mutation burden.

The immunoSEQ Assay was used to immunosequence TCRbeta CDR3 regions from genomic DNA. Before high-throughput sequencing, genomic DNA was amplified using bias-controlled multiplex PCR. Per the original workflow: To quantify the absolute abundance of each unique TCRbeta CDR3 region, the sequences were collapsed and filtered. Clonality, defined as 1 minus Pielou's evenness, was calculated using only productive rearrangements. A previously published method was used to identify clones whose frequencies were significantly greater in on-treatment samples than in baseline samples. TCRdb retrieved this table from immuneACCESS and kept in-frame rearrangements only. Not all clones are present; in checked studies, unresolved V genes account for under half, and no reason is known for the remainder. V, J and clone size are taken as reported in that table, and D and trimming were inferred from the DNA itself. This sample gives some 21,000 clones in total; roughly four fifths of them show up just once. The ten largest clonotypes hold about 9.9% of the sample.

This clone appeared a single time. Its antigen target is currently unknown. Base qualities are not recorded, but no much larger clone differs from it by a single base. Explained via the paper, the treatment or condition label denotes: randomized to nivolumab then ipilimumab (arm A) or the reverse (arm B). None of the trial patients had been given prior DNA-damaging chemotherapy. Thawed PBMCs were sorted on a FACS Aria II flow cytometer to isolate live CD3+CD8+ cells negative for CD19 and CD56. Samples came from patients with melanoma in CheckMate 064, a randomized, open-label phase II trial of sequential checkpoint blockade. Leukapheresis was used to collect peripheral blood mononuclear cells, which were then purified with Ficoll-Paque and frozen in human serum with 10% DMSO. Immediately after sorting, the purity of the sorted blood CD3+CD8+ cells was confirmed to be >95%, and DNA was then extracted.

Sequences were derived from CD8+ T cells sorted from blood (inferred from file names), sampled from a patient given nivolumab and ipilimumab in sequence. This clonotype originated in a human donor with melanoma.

The CDR3 here reads CASSHLVLNTEAFF. The nucleotide sequence is given as TGTGCCAGCAGCCACTTGGTCTTGAACACTGAAGCTTTCTTT. The rearrangement combines TRBV7-2 with TRBJ1-1; too little of a D gene remains to name it. V gives up 5 bases and J gives up 0 bases, and the segment between their germline ends measures 10 bases. Looking up the germline V gene yields CDR1 SGHTA and CDR2 FQGNSA. From its cysteine to its phenylalanine, the CDR3 spans 14 amino acids. Just the 42-base CDR3 DNA is kept, in frame starting at base 1.